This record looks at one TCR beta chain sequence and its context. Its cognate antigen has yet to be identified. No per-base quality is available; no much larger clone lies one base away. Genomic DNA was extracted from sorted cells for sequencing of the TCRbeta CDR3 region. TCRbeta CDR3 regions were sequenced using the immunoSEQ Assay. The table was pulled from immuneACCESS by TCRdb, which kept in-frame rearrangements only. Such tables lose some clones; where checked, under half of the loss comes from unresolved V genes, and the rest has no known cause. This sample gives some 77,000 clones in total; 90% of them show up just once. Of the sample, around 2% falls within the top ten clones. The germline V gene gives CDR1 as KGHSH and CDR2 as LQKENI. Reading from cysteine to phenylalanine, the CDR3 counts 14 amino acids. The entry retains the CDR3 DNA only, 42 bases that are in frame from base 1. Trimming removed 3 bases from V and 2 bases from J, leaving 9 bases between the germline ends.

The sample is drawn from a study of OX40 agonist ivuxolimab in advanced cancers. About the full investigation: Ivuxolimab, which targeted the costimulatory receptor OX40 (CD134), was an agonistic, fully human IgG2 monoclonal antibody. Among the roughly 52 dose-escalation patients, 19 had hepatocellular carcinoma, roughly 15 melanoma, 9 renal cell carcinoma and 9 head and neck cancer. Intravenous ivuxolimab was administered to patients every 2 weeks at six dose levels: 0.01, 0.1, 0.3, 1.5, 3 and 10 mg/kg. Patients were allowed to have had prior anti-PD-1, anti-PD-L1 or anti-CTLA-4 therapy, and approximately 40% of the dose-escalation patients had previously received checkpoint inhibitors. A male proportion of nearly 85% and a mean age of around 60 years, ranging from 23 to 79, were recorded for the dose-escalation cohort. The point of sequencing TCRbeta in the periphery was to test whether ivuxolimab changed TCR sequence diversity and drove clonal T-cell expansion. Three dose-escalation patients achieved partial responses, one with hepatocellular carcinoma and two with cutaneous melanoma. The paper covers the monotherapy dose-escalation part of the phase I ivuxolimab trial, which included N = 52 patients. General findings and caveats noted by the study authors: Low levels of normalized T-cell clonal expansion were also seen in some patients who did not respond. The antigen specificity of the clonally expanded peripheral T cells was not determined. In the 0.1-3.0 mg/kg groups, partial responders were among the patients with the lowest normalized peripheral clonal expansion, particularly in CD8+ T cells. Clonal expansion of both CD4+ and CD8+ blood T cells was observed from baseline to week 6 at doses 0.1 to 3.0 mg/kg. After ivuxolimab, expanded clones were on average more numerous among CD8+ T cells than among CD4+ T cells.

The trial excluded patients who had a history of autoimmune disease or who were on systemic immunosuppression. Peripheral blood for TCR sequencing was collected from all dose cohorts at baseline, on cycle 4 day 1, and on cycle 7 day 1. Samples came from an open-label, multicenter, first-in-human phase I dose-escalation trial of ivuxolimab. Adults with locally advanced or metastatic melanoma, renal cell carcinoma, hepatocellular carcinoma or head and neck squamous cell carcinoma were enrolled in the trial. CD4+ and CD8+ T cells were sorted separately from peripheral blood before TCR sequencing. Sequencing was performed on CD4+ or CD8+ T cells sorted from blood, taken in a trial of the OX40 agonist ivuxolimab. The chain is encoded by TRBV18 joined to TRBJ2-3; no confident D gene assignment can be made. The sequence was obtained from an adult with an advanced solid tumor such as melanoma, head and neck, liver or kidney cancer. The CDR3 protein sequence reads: CASSPGSDTDTQYF. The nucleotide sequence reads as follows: TGTGCCAGCTCACCCGGATCTGACACAGATACGCAGTATTTT. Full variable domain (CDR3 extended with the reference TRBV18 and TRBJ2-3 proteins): NAGVMQNPRHLVRRRGQEARLRCSPMKGHSHVYWYRQLPEEGLKFMVYLQKENIIDESGMPKERFSAEFPKEGPSILRIQQVVRGDSAAYFCASSPGSDTDTQYFGPGTRLTVL.